The 23 T cell receptor beta chains presented below share a single source sample, sequenced in a study of tumor T cells in aggressive B-cell lymphoma. Some clones are missing from TCRdb's copy, which holds only in-frame ones; the method was immunoSEQ multiplex PCR. The sample comprises around 1,200 clones, 80% to 95% of which are singletons, and about 5% rests with the top ten. Sequenced material: tumor tissue. The receptors were gathered from an adult with diffuse large B cell lymphoma.

V gene TRBV27 combines with J gene TRBJ2-6, with D perhaps matching TRBD2 (7 bases). This CDR3 comprises 18 residues. The germline V gene encodes CDR1 MNHEY and CDR2 SMNVEV (reference sequence). V lost 6 bases to trimming and J lost 3 bases, with 21 bases between them. DNA for the CDR3: TGTGCCAGCAGATCCAACGCCCGGGGAGGGGGTGGGGCCAACGTCCTGACTTTC. This sequence encodes CASRSNARGGGGANVLTF.

The CDR3 sequence: CATLGQWNTEAFF. CDR3 nucleotide sequence: TGTGCCACTCTGGGACAGTGGAACACTGAAGCTTTCTTT. This chain connects TRBV7-2 to TRBJ1-1, with 7 bases matching TRBD1. Germline V gene data show CDR1 as SGHTA and CDR2 as FQGNSA. This CDR3 region has 13 residues. V shed 10 bases and J 1 base; nucleotides not matched to a gene: 6.

The chain joins TRBV11-1 to TRBJ1-2; weak D call: TRBD1 (5 bases). Trimming took off 4 bases at V and 4 bases at J, with 16 bases between the two ends. The CDR3 length is 15 residues. CDR1 is SGHAT and CDR2 is FQDESV in the germline V gene (reference sequence). For the CDR3, the DNA is TGTGCCAGCAGCTACCAGCCCCACAGGACCTATGGCTACACCTTC. Its protein is CASSYQPHRTYGYTF.

The CDR3 sequence is CASSWTGDDTQYF. The CDR3 bases are TGTGCCAGCAGCTGGACAGGGGACGATACGCAGTATTTT. The V call is TRBV6-5, the J call TRBJ2-3; TRBD1 matches 9 bases. The CDR3 is made up of 13 amino acids. Germline V CDR1 and CDR2: MNHEY, SVGAGI. Trimming took 6 bases from V and 6 from J; bases not matched to a gene: 4.

The chain couples TRBV4-2 to TRBJ2-4; the D is unclear. Trimming shortened V by 6 bases and J by 5 bases, and 11 bases separated the two germline ends. Germline loops: CDR1 LGHNA, CDR2 YNFKEQ. The CDR3 spans 13 residues. The CDR3 is CASSSLTENIQYF. The CDR3 DNA is TGTGCCAGCAGTTCTTTAACGGAAAACATTCAGTACTTC.

The chain links TRBV7-2 to TRBJ2-1; 9 nucleotides agree with TRBD2. The CDR3 totals 15 residues. CDR1 is SGHTA, CDR2 FQGNSA, per germline. The ends lost 6 bases at V and 2 bases at J; junction bases unmatched: 5. CDR3 protein: CASSLTSGPYNEQFF. CDR3 DNA sequence: TGTGCCAGCAGTTTAACTAGCGGGCCCTACAATGAGCAGTTCTTC. The full variable domain, its missing parts supplied by reference TRBV7-2 and TRBJ2-1, is GAGVSQSPSNKVTEKGKDVELRCDPISGHTALYWYRQSLGQGLEFLIYFQGNSAPDKSGLPSDRFSAERTGGSVSTLTIQRTQQEDSAVYLCASSLTSGPYNEQFFGPGTRLTVL.

This chain uses TRBV29-1 with TRBJ2-1; no firm D call. Trimming left V 4 bases short and J 4 bases short, with 11 bases between. CDR3 length: 13 residues. CDR1 and CDR2 (germline): SQVTM, ANQGSEA. The CDR3 bases are TGCAGCGTTGCCTTTGACTTTTACAATGAGCAGTTCTTC. Translation: CSVAFDFYNEQFF.

This chain links TRBV5-1 with TRBJ1-4, with D possibly being TRBD1 (6 bases). There are 15 residues in the CDR3. Germline V CDR1 and CDR2: SGHRS, YFSETQ. Trimming pared 0 bases from V and 5 bases from J, leaving 11 bases between. The CDR3 protein is CASSLAGTPNEKLFF. In DNA form, the CDR3 reads TGCGCCAGCAGCTTGGCCGGGACACCGAATGAAAAACTGTTTTTT.

The gene calls are TRBV6-1 and TRBJ2-5; tentatively, D is TRBD2 (5 bases). This CDR3 is built from 13 residues. Germline CDR1 MNHNS, CDR2 SASEGT. V was shortened by 4 bases and J by 9 bases, with 15 bases between the two germline ends. The CDR3 DNA follows: TGTGCCAGCAGTGGGGAAGAGGGATTGCCCCAGTACTTC. It codes for CASSGEEGLPQYF.

The chain uses TRBV14 and TRBJ2-1; D gene ambiguous. V was pared by 0 bases and J by 12 bases, with 12 bases between. This CDR3 has 13 amino acids. Germline-derived CDR1 and CDR2 are SGHDN and FVKESK. Written as DNA, the CDR3 is TGTGCCAGCAGCCAAGATTTCACTACCCGGCAGTTCTTC. Translated: CASSQDFTTRQFF.

This clone showed up just once. The V call is TRBV27, the J call TRBJ1-2, with a tentative D call TRBD1 (6 bases). V was clipped by 5 bases and J by 4 bases, with 14 bases between them. Germline lookup yields CDR1 MNHEY and CDR2 SMNVEV (reference sequence). This CDR3 has 14 amino acids. The CDR3 nucleotides are TGTGCCAGCAGTCCCCAGGGGTCGTTCTATGGCTACACCTTC. Translation: CASSPQGSFYGYTF.

V gene TRBV19 combines with J gene TRBJ1-2, with D tentatively TRBD1 (6 bases). The CDR3 loop spans 12 amino acids. V was cut by 9 bases and J by 6 bases, with 14 bases left in between. Germline V gene lookup returns CDR1 LNHDA and CDR2 SQIVND (reference sequence). CDR3 sequence (DNA): TGTGCCAGCCGGGACATAGTCAATGGCTACACCTTC. This translates into CASRDIVNGYTF. The variable domain in full, with the rest retrieved from reference TRBV19 and TRBJ1-2, is DGGITQSPKYLFRKEGQNVTLSCEQNLNHDAMYWYRQDPGQGLRLIYYSQIVNDFQKGDIAEGYSVSREKKESFPLTVTSAQKNPTAFYLCASRDIVNGYTFGSGTRLTVV.

The chain combines TRBV29-1 with TRBJ2-2; D is unresolved. V was shortened by 3 bases and J by 4 bases, with 6 bases between the two germline ends. Germline V gives CDR1 SQVTM, CDR2 ANQGSEA. This CDR3 has 12 residues. CDR3 region: CSVEWATGELFF. In DNA form, the CDR3 reads TGCAGCGTTGAGTGGGCCACCGGGGAGCTGTTTTTT.

The V gene is TRBV5-1, the J gene TRBJ1-6, with D perhaps TRBD1 (5 bases). The length of the CDR3 is 15 residues. Trimming took off 5 bases at V and 3 bases at J, with 12 bases between the two ends. CDR1 and CDR2 from the germline V gene are SGHRS and YFSETQ. The chain's CDR3 is CASRGEDRYNSPLHF. In nucleotides, the CDR3 is TGCGCCAGCAGGGGGGAGGACCGCTATAATTCACCCCTCCACTTT.

The rearrangement links TRBV9 to TRBJ2-7, with a weak D call TRBD1 (6 bases). Germline lookup yields CDR1 SGDLS and CDR2 YYNGEE. The CDR3 totals 13 residues. V was clipped by 3 bases and J by 6 bases, with 13 bases between them. The CDR3: CASSEEGVGEQYF. As DNA, the CDR3 is TGTGCCAGCAGCGAAGAGGGGGTGGGCGAGCAGTACTTC.

The V and J genes are TRBV2 and TRBJ2-2, with 8 nucleotides matching TRBD1. After removal of 6 bases from V and 3 bases from J, the junction contained 3 bases not matched to a gene. The germline V gene encodes CDR1 SNHLY and CDR2 FYNNEI. The CDR3 has 14 amino acids. The CDR3 protein is CASSGQGYTGELFF. Here the CDR3 DNA reads TGTGCCAGCAGCGGACAGGGTTACACCGGGGAGCTGTTTTTT.

The rearrangement joins TRBV7-6 to TRBJ2-7; no clear D gene. Deletions cut 1 base from V and 3 bases from J, with 13 bases between. This CDR3 has 15 residues. CDR1 is SGHVS, CDR2 FNYEAQ, per germline. CDR3 bases: TGTGCCAGCAGCTTAGGGAGCGCTTTCTACTACGAGCAGTACTTC. Amino acids: CASSLGSAFYYEQYF.

This rearrangement joins TRBV7-8 to TRBJ2-7; possibly TRBD2 for D (6 bases). The CDR3 sequence is 14 residues long. Trimming took off 1 base at V and 4 bases at J, with 11 bases between the two ends. Germline V lookup: CDR1 SGHVS, CDR2 FQNEAQ. Here the CDR3 DNA reads TGTGCCAGCAGCTTAGGGGACTGGATGTACGAGCAGTACTTC. It codes for CASSLGDWMYEQYF. The full variable domain, its missing parts supplied by reference TRBV7-8 and TRBJ2-7, is GAGVSQSPRYKVAKRGQDVALRCDPISGHVSLFWYQQALGQGPEFLTYFQNEAQLDKSGLPSDRFFAERPEGSVSTLKIQRTQQEDSAVYLCASSLGDWMYEQYFGPGTRLTVT.

The V gene is TRBV2, the J gene TRBJ2-5, with a possible D match to TRBD1 (6 bases). The CDR3 has 12 residues. V was clipped by 6 bases and J by 4 bases, with 9 bases between them. CDR1 SNHLY and CDR2 FYNNEI come from the germline V gene. CDR3 coding DNA: TGTGCCAGCAGCGTCAGGGGAGAGACCCAGTACTTC. It is translated as CASSVRGETQYF.

The genes are TRBV5-1 and TRBJ2-7; TRBD2 agrees at 14 bases. V was clipped by 1 base and J by 5 bases; unmatched bases: 2. The CDR3 runs to 15 residues. The germline CDR1 and CDR2 sequences are SGHRS and YFSETQ. For the CDR3, the DNA is TGCGCCAGCAGCTTGAAGGGACTAGCGGGAGACGAGCAGTACTTC. It is translated as CASSLKGLAGDEQYF.

V gene TRBV2 combines with J gene TRBJ2-1, with a weak D call TRBD1 (6 bases). The germline V and J ends were trimmed by 7 bases and 0 bases, with 10 bases remaining between them. The CDR3 runs 14 residues. CDR1 SNHLY and CDR2 FYNNEI come from the germline V gene. The CDR3 DNA sequence: TGTGCCAGCACGGACAGACCCTCCTACAATGAGCAGTTCTTC. This codes for CASTDRPSYNEQFF.

This chain connects TRBV11-2 to TRBJ2-7; 7 positions agree with TRBD1. This CDR3 is 14 amino acids long. V shed 2 bases, J shed 5 bases, and the junction held 6 bases outside the gene matches. Per germline, CDR1 SGHAT and CDR2 FQNNGV. Here the CDR3 reads CASSLQQGRHEQYF. The CDR3, as DNA: TGTGCCAGCAGCTTACAACAGGGGAGACACGAGCAGTACTTC.

In its sample, this clone was seen once. The chain links TRBV29-1 to TRBJ2-7; 8 bases align to TRBD1. Germline-derived CDR1 and CDR2 are SQVTM and ANQGSEA. This CDR3 is 12 amino acids long. The junction had 7 bases not matched to a gene; V was cut back by 6 bases and J by 6 bases. DNA of the CDR3: TGCAGCGTGGTTGGGACAGGTCGCGAGCAGTACTTC. Encoded protein: CSVVGTGREQYF.